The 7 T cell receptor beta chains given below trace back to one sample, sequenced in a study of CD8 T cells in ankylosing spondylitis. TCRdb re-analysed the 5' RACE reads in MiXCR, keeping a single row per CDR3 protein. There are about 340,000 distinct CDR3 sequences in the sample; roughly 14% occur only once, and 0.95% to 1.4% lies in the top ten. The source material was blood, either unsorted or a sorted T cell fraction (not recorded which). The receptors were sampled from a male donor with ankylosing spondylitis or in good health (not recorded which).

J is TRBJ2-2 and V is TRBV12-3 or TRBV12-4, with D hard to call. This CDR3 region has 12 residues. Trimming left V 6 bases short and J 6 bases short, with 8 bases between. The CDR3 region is CASSRAAGELFF. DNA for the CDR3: TGTGCCAGCAGCCGGGCCGCCGGGGAGCTGTTTTTT.

In DNA, the CDR3 is TGTGCCAGCAGCTTTTTAGGAAAAGATACGCAGTATTTT. Residues: CASSFLGKDTQYF. J is TRBJ2-3 and V is TRBV11-2; D ambiguous. Per the germline V gene, CDR1 is SGHAT and CDR2 is FQNNGV. Trimming shortened V by 3 bases and J by 5 bases, and 9 bases separated the two germline ends. This CDR3 is built from 13 residues.

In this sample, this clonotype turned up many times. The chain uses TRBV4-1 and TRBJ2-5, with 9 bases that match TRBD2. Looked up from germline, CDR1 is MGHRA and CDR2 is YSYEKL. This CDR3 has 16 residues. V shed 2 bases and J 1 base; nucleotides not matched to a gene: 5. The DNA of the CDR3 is TGCGCCAGCAGCCAATGGACTAGCGAAAGCCAAGAGACCCAGTACTTC. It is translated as CASSQWTSESQETQYF.

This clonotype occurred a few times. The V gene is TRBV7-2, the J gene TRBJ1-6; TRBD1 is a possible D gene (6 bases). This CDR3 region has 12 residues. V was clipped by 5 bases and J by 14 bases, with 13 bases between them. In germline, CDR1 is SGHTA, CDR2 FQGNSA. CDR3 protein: CASSPAGVTLHF. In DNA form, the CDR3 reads TGTGCCAGCAGCCCAGCAGGGGTTACCCTCCACTTT.

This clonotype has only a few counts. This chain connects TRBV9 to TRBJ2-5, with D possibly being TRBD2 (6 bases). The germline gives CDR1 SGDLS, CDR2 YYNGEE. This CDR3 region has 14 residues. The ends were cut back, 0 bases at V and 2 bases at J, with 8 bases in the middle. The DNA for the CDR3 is TGTGCCAGCAGCGTAGGGACTATTCAAGAGACCCAGTACTTC. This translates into CASSVGTIQETQYF.

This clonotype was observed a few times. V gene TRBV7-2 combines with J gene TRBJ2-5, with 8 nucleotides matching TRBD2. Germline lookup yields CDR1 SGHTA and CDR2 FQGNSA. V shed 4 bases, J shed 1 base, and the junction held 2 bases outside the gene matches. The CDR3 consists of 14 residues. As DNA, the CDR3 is TGTGCCAGCAGCTACGGGGGGGGCCAAGAGACCCAGTACTTC. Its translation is CASSYGGGQETQYF.

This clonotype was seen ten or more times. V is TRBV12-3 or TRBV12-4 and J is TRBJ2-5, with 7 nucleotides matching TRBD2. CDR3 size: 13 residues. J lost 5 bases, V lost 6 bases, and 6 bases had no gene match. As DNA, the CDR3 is TGTGCCAGCAGAATCCTGGGGGGGGAGACCCAGTACTTC. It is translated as CASRILGGETQYF.